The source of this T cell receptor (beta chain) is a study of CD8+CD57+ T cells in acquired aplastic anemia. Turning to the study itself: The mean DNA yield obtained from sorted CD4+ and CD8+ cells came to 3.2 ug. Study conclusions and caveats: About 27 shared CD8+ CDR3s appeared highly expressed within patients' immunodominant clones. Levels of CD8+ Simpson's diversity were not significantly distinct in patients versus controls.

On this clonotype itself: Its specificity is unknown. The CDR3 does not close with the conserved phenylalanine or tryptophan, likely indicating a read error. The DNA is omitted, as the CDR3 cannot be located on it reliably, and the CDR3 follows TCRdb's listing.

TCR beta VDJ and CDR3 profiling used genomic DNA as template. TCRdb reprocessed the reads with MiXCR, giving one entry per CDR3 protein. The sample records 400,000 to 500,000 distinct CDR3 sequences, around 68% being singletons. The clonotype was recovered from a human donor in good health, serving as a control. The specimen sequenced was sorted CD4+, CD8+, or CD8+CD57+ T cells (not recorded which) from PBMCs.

CDR3 in amino acids: CASSFWNCPLQL. This rearrangement joins TRBV7-4 to TRBJ1-6. The length of the CDR3 is 12 amino acids, counting both ends. Germline CDR1 is SGHVT and CDR2 is SQSDAQ.